This TCR beta chain was retrieved from a study of T cells in tumors after PD-1 blockade. Study at large: Excluded were patients with checkpoint blockade, immunosuppressants, or radiotherapy or other anti-cancer therapy within 4 weeks. During anti-PD-1 treatment, some patients continued daily vismodegib 150 mg.

Measured with immunoSEQ multiplex PCR; TCRdb has only the in-frame clones, and not every one. The sample lists 55,000 to 70,000 clones, around four fifths occurring once. Details on this clone: Other DNA sequences in the same sample also yield this CDR3.

Germline trimming cut 6 bases from V and 0 bases from J; bases unmatched to any gene: 12. This CDR3 has 16 amino acids. In germline, CDR1 is SGHDT, CDR2 YYEEEE. The chain has TRBV5-6 and TRBJ2-7; 7 bases map to TRBD2. The sequencing used PBMCs, collected before anti-PD-1 treatment. The sequence came from a human donor with basal cell carcinoma. CDR3 protein: CASIPRGRAPSYEQYF. As DNA, the CDR3 is TGTGCCAGCATCCCAAGAGGGAGGGCCCCCTCCTACGAGCAGTACTTC.